This TCR beta chain was recorded in a study of control samples from healthy donors and cancer patients. The CDR3 contains 11 residues. In germline, CDR1 is SGHTS, CDR2 YDEGEE. V shed 6 bases and J shed 5 bases, with 8 bases lying between them. Repertoires were generated with immunoSEQ multiplex PCR, while TCRdb's copy carries only in-frame clones and drops some. The table shows some 110,000 clones, with more than 75% occurring only once. Sequencing input: blood. This receptor was obtained from a woman in her 70s in good health. The chain employs TRBV5-8 and TRBJ2-5; unclear D gene. DNA for the CDR3: TGTGCCAGCACCAAACTGGAGACCCAGTACTTC. The encoded protein is CASTKLETQYF. Together with reference TRBV5-8 and TRBJ2-5, the CDR3 gives the full variable domain: EAGVTQSPTHLIKTRGQQATLRCSPISGHTSVYWYQQALGLGLQFLLWYDEGEERNRGNFPPRFSGRQFPNYSSELNVNALELEDSALYLCASTKLETQYFGPGTRLLVL.